This paragraph reports one T cell receptor beta chain. This clone is a singleton in its sample. No cognate antigen has been identified for it. Base qualities are not at hand, and no much larger clone is one base apart. V is trimmed back by 4 bases and J by 7 bases, and the junction contains 14 bases that no gene match accounts for. Taken from the germline V gene, the CDR1 and CDR2 loops are MGHRA and YSYEKL. From its cysteine to its phenylalanine, the CDR3 spans 18 amino acids. Just CDR3 DNA is preserved here, 54 bases in frame from base 1. The data stem from a study of blood T cell repertoires in COVID-19 (dated by TCRdb to between 2020 and 2021). Context from the whole study: The collaborator samples originated in the United States, Italy and Spain and spanned the acute and convalescent phases of COVID-19. The dataset comprised deeply sampled blood TCRbeta repertoires from subjects exposed to, actively infected with, or recovered from COVID-19. HLA class I and class II types, where available, came from metadata supplied by the sample provider rather than from assay-based typing. The samples were drawn from the first 160 participants of the ongoing ImmuneRACE study and from 1,254 subjects provided by 6 global collaborators. The repertoires were made available in a free public database intended to serve as a resource for research on the immune response to SARS-CoV-2. The sample metadata nearly always contained a de-identified subject ID, COVID-19 status, age in years and sex. The prospective study material was composed of cDNA or gDNA derived from T cells, B-cell-depleted T cells, or PBMCs. Study-level results and caveats: The quantity of clinical and demographic metadata differed by source and by participant and was supplied without curation.

The immunoSEQ Assay, a bias-controlled multiplex PCR, was used to amplify TCRbeta CDR3 regions from genomic DNA. From the authors' description of their analysis: Within the assay, amplification of reference gene primers was used to estimate how many nucleated cells each sample contained. To quantify the absolute abundance of each unique TCRbeta CDR3 rearrangement, sequence reads were collapsed and filtered. For each sample, productive Simpson clonality was calculated by taking the square root of Simpson's diversity index across productive rearrangements. TCRdb took over this immuneACCESS table, retaining in-frame rearrangements with V and J assigned. Such tables are incomplete; in checked studies, under half of the missing clones stem from an unresolved V gene, and the remainder is unexplained. V, J and clone size are taken as reported in that table, and D and trimming were inferred from the DNA itself. The sample records roughly 250,000 clones, 86% of which are singletons. The ten largest make up 3% to 4% of the sample.

Enrolling through a virtual design, the prospective study's participants ranged in age from roughly 18 to 95 years and lived across 24 United States geographic areas. In the prospective study, cohorts were assigned on the basis of participant-reported clinical history obtained from a screening survey and a study questionnaire. Each participant in the prospective study had whole blood, serum and a nasopharyngeal or oropharyngeal swab collected by mobile phlebotomists. Prospective study participants could optionally give additional blood draws and questionnaires over an approximately 2-month period. Before DNA extraction, prospective study blood samples were shipped either frozen or at room temperature.

Sequencing input: PBMCs or T cells enriched from blood (not recorded which). This receptor was obtained from a woman between 40 and 55 years old with acute COVID-19. The chain was built from TRBV4-1 and TRBJ2-1, and 12 junctional nucleotides match TRBD2. DNA sequence: TGCGCCAGCAGCCCGAGGACTAGCGGGAAAACAAAGGTGAATGAGCAGTTCTTC. Its translation is CASSPRTSGKTKVNEQFF.